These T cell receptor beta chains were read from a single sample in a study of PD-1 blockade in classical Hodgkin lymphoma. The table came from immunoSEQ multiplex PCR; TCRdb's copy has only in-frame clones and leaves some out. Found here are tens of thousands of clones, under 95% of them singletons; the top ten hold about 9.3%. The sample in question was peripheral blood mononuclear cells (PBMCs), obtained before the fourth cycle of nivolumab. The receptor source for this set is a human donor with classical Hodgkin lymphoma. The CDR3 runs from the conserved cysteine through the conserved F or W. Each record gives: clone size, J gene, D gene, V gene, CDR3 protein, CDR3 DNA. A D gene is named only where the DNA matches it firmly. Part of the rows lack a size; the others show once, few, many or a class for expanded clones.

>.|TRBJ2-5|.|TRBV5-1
CASSRPQETQYF
TGCGCCAGCAGCCGGCCCCAAGAGACCCAGTACTTC
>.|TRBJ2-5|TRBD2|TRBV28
CASSLLSSGGAETQYF
TGTGCCAGCAGCCTACTTAGTAGCGGGGGGGCGGAGACCCAGTACTTC
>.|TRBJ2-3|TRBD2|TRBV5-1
CASSSGLAGGKSTDTQYF
TGCGCCAGCAGCTCCGGACTAGCGGGGGGGAAAAGCACAGATACGCAGTATTTT
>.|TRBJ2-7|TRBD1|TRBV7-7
CASPKFRDSPSYEQYF
TGTGCTAGCCCTAAGTTTCGGGACAGCCCCTCCTACGAGCAGTACTTC
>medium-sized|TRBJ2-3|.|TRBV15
CATSREGQAEGDTQYF
TGTGCCACCAGCAGAGAGGGGCAGGCTGAGGGGGATACGCAGTATTTT
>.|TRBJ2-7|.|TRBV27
CASSERDNSYEQYF
TGTGCCAGCAGTGAACGTGACAACTCCTACGAGCAGTACTTC
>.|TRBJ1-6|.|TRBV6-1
CASRATSLNSPLHF
TGTGCCAGCAGAGCGACAAGCCTTAATTCACCCCTCCACTTT
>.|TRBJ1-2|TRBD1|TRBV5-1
CASSFGNRGKNYGYTF
TGCGCCAGCAGCTTTGGTAACAGGGGGAAGAACTATGGCTACACCTTC
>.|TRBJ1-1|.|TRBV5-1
CASSLWHGGSTEAFF
TGCGCCAGCAGCTTGTGGCATGGGGGCAGCACTGAAGCTTTCTTT
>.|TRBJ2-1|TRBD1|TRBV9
CASSVDGTANIYNEQFF
TGTGCCAGCAGCGTAGACGGGACAGCGAATATCTACAATGAGCAGTTCTTC
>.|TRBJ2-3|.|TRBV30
CAFSREGLDTQYF
TGTGCCTTTTCGCGTGAGGGGCTAGATACGCAGTATTTT